A single sample is the source of the 5 T cell receptor beta chains below, sequenced in a study of T cells in Graves' hyperthyroidism and ophthalmopathy. Authors of the study amplified TCR beta CDR3 regions from RNA transcripts. An initial round of RT-PCR targeting the TCR CDR3 relied on the HTBI primer set. TCRdb called the multiplex PCR reads again in MiXCR, with one record for every CDR3 protein. The sample yields around 450,000 distinct CDR3 sequences, around 16% seen once. Sequenced input: blood. Source of these receptors: a young woman with Graves' hyperthyroidism.

This clonotype was picked up many times. The V gene is TRBV3-1, the J gene TRBJ2-1; D is perhaps TRBD1 or TRBD2 (5 bases each). This CDR3 region has 14 residues. Looked up from germline, CDR1 is LGHDT and CDR2 is YNNKEL (reference sequence). V shed 1 base and J shed 6 bases, with 10 bases lying between them. The CDR3 here is CASSQGDPLNEQFF. The CDR3 DNA is TGTGCCAGCAGCCAAGGGGACCCTCTCAATGAGCAGTTCTTC.

This clonotype showed up many times. The chain employs TRBV20-1 and TRBJ2-1; 12 positions agree with TRBD2. J lost 9 bases, V lost 4 bases, and 10 bases had no gene match. CDR3 length equals 15 residues. Looked up from germline, CDR1 is DFQATT and CDR2 is SNEGSKA (reference sequence). CDR3 protein: CSATSGGAGLGEQFF. The CDR3 DNA is TGCAGTGCTACTAGCGGGGGGGCTGGATTGGGTGAGCAGTTCTTC.

This clonotype was counted many times. V gene TRBV12-3 or TRBV12-4 combines with J gene TRBJ2-7, with 9 bases aligning to TRBD1. The CDR3 extends over 14 amino acids. J lost 3 bases, V lost 6 bases, and 6 bases had no gene match. CDR3 protein: CASSPTGGFYEQYF. CDR3 coding DNA: TGTGCCAGCAGCCCGACAGGGGGATTCTACGAGCAGTACTTC.

In this sample, this clonotype turned up a few times. The chain uses TRBV7-8 and TRBJ1-3; the D is unclear. The CDR3 sequence is 15 residues long. Per the germline V gene, CDR1 is SGHVS and CDR2 is FQNEAQ. Trimming cost V 4 bases and J 4 bases, with 14 bases left between them. CDR3 bases: TGTGCCAGCAGCTCAAGTACGGGTTCCGGAAACACCATATATTTT. Amino acids: CASSSSTGSGNTIYF.

This clonotype was recorded at least ten times. The J gene is TRBJ2-1, the V gene TRBV12-3 or TRBV12-4; perhaps TRBD2 as D (6 bases). The CDR3 runs 13 residues. V lost 7 bases, J lost 9 bases, and 16 bases lay in between. CDR3 DNA: TGTGCCAGCAACTCTCGGCGACTAGGTGAGCAGTTCTTC. Protein sequence: CASNSRRLGEQFF.